The 14 T cell receptor beta chains presented below share a single source sample, sequenced in a study of shared clonotypes between healthy human individuals. Profiling relied on immunoSEQ multiplex PCR, and the TCRdb table lists in-frame clones only, not all of them. The data hold about 1.1 million clones, with 60% to 80% observed a single time. Specimen: memory CD4+ T cells from PBMCs. The subset: CD45RA-negative fraction. The receptors stem from a man between 18 and 35 years old in good health. Some clones in this sample may be carry-over from other donors' samples.

The V gene is TRBV2, the J gene TRBJ2-3; 11 bases fit TRBD2. Germline values: CDR1 SNHLY, CDR2 FYNNEI. The CDR3 is 14 amino acids. Trimming cost V 9 bases and J 0 bases; bases outside gene matches: 2. CDR3 loop: CARGTSGSTDTQYF. The CDR3, as DNA: TGTGCCAGAGGGACTAGCGGTAGCACAGATACGCAGTATTTT.

Only one count was recorded for this clone. The genes are TRBV5-5 and TRBJ1-2, with D possibly being TRBD1 (6 bases). Germline V gene sequence: CDR1 SGHKS, CDR2 YYEKEE (reference sequence). The CDR3 extends over 17 amino acids. V was trimmed by 4 bases and J by 4 bases, leaving 23 bases between them. CDR3 sequence: CASSAAEVRGVVYGYTF. CDR3 nucleotides: TGTGCCAGCAGCGCCGCCGAGGTCAGGGGAGTTGTCTATGGCTACACCTTC.

This clone was observed once. The chain recombines TRBV2 with TRBJ2-7; D unclear. Germline V lookup: CDR1 SNHLY, CDR2 FYNNEI. Trimming stripped 6 bases from V and 2 bases from J, with 5 bases between. The CDR3 length is 11 residues. The CDR3: CASRIAYEQYF. The CDR3 coding sequence is TGTGCCAGCAGGATTGCCTACGAGCAGTACTTC.

The chain carries TRBV2 and TRBJ1-2; D might be TRBD1 (5 bases). The germline V gene has CDR1 SNHLY and CDR2 FYNNEI. The V gene lost 6 bases and the J gene lost 4 bases, with 12 bases spanning the gap. CDR3 length: 13 residues. CDR3 DNA sequence: TGTGCCAGCAGGGGGCGAGGAGGCTATGGCTACACCTTC. Translating gives CASRGRGGYGYTF.

The chain employs TRBV28 and TRBJ1-4; maybe TRBD1 (6 bases). This CDR3 spans 14 amino acids. V dropped 4 bases and J dropped 8 bases, with 14 bases sitting between them. Germline V gene lookup returns CDR1 MDHEN and CDR2 SYDVKM. The CDR3 DNA follows: TGTGCCAGCAGTTCCCACAGGGTCAGAGAAAAACTGTTTTTT. Translated, it gives CASSSHRVREKLFF.

This chain uses TRBV4-3 with TRBJ1-1, with unresolved D. Germline assignment: CDR1 LGHNA and CDR2 YSLEER. This CDR3 is 14 amino acids long. The V gene lost 4 bases and the J gene lost 1 base, with 10 bases spanning the gap. The chain's CDR3 is CASSPTRRNTEAFF. The CDR3 nucleotides are TGCGCCAGCAGCCCGACCCGCAGGAACACTGAAGCTTTCTTT.

V is TRBV10-3 and J is TRBJ2-7, with D tentatively TRBD2 (6 bases). The CDR3 runs to 14 residues. The germline V gene has CDR1 ENHRY and CDR2 SYGVKD. Trimming took off 4 bases at V and 2 bases at J, with 12 bases between the two ends. The CDR3 sequence is CAISGLAEAYEQYF. The DNA of the CDR3 is TGTGCCATCAGTGGGTTAGCGGAGGCCTACGAGCAGTACTTC.

This sequence joins TRBV6-5 and TRBJ2-1; the match to TRBD2 covers 9 bases. The ends lost 2 bases at V and 7 bases at J; junction bases unmatched: 6. Germline CDR1 reads MNHEY; CDR2 reads SVGAGI. The CDR3 totals 15 residues. CDR3 protein: CASSYALAGQNEQFF. The CDR3 DNA reads as TGTGCCAGCAGTTACGCGCTAGCGGGACAAAATGAGCAGTTCTTC.

This clone was seen once. This chain joins TRBV7-8 and TRBJ1-2, with 9 bases aligning to TRBD1. Germline V gives CDR1 SGHVS, CDR2 FQNEAQ. With 3 bases clipped from V and 5 bases from J, the junction kept 7 bases outside the gene matches. The length of the CDR3 is 15 residues. CDR3 protein: CASSFTGGASYGYTF. CDR3 DNA: TGTGCCAGCAGCTTTACAGGGGGCGCATCATATGGCTACACCTTC.

The rearrangement uses TRBV30 and TRBJ2-5; no clear D. Germline V gene lookup returns CDR1 GTSNPN and CDR2 SVGIG (reference sequence). This CDR3 contains 10 residues. V dropped 2 bases and J dropped 6 bases, with 4 bases sitting between them. The CDR3 nucleotides read TGTGCCTGGAGTCAAAAGACCCAGTACTTC. It yields the protein CAWSQKTQYF.

J is TRBJ1-5 and V is TRBV4-1; TRBD1 might be the D (5 bases). Trimming took off 3 bases at V and 1 base at J, with 10 bases between the two ends. CDR1 is MGHRA and CDR2 is YSYEKL in the germline V gene. This CDR3 has 15 residues. This CDR3 reads CASSQLGASNQPQHF. The CDR3 DNA follows: TGCGCCAGCAGCCAGCTAGGGGCAAGCAATCAGCCCCAGCATTTT.

The chain carries TRBV7-3 and TRBJ2-1; D may be TRBD2 (5 bases). Trimming shortened V by 5 bases and J by 3 bases, and 14 bases separated the two germline ends. The CDR3 has 15 amino acids. Germline values: CDR1 SGHTA, CDR2 FQGTGA. The CDR3 coding sequence is TGTGCCAGCAGCCCTTATAAAACTAGCTACAATGAGCAGTTCTTC. Translation gives CASSPYKTSYNEQFF. The full variable domain, its missing parts supplied by reference TRBV7-3 and TRBJ2-1, is GAGVSQTPSNKVTEKGKYVELRCDPISGHTALYWYRQSLGQGPEFLIYFQGTGAADDSGLPNDRFFAVRPEGSVSTLKIQRTERGDSAVYLCASSPYKTSYNEQFFGPGTRLTVL.

A few counts support this clone. The J gene is TRBJ2-2, the V gene TRBV5-4; D is possibly TRBD2 (6 bases). V dropped 3 bases and J dropped 6 bases, with 9 bases sitting between them. The CDR3 totals 13 residues. From germline, CDR1 is SGHNT and CDR2 YYREEE (reference sequence). This chain's CDR3 is CASSWRGAGELFF. CDR3 in DNA: TGTGCCAGCAGCTGGAGGGGAGCCGGGGAGCTGTTTTTT.

The chain employs TRBV30 and TRBJ2-1; 9 nucleotides line up with TRBD2. V lost 1 base and J lost 15; bases outside the gene matches: 13. This CDR3 spans 14 amino acids. Germline-derived CDR1 and CDR2 are GTSNPN and SVGIG (reference sequence). CDR3 nucleotides: TGTGCCTGGAGTGAAGAGACTAGCGGAGGGGTCGGGTTCTTC. This sequence encodes CAWSEETSGGVGFF.